Below, 3 T cell receptor beta chains from the same sample are listed, as sequenced in a study of CD8+ T cells in alopecia areata (dated by TCRdb to the late 2010s). Receptor libraries were prepared by the immunoSEQ multiplex PCR assay. To provide template for TCR sequencing, every sample had RNA extracted and reverse transcribed into cDNA. This is the immuneACCESS table as TCRdb keeps it, with only in-frame sequences that have V and J called. A part of the clones is gone; compared with another copy, unresolved V genes explain less than half, and the rest is unexplained. This sample has roughly 230,000 clones in its table, and approximately 45% of those were observed once. Jointly, the top ten make up approximately 2.4% of the sample. The sample's treatment or condition, from its label and the paper: oral pan-JAK inhibitor, 5-10 mg twice daily. The sample here was CD4+ T cells sorted from blood, taken between weeks 36 and 40, from a patient treated with tofacitinib. These receptors originate from a human donor with alopecia areata.

The V and J genes are TRBV7-3 and TRBJ2-2; 10 bases align to TRBD2. J gave up 6 bases and V 5 bases, and 3 bases lay outside the gene matches. Germline CDR1 and CDR2: SGHTA and FQGTGA. CDR3 length equals 14 residues. The CDR3 reads CASSLGTSAGELFF. The CDR3 bases are TGTGCCAGCAGCCTAGGGACTAGCGCCGGGGAGCTGTTTTTT.

This clone was detected only a few times. The V and J genes are TRBV7-2 and TRBJ2-7, with a tentative D call TRBD2 (5 bases). The CDR3 totals 15 residues. CDR1 is SGHTA, CDR2 FQGNSA, per germline. V lost 2 bases to trimming and J lost 0 bases, with 11 bases between them. The CDR3: CASSLRRAISYEQYF. In DNA form, the CDR3 reads TGTGCCAGCAGCTTACGGCGGGCCATCTCCTACGAGCAGTACTTC.

V is TRBV5-1 and J is TRBJ2-5; 7 bases align to TRBD2. CDR3 length: 14 residues. Germline V gene data show CDR1 as SGHRS and CDR2 as YFSETQ. With V trimmed by 5 bases and J by 5 bases, 9 bases remained unmatched. CDR3 DNA: TGCGCCAGCAGTCCAGCGGGAAAAATGGAGACCCAGTACTTC. It encodes CASSPAGKMETQYF.